Shown below are 16 T cell receptor beta chains from a single sample sequenced in a study of vaccination effects on CD4 cells after COVID-19. Subsequent to 10 days of culture, CD4+ T cells were isolated. Their antigens are not known. Produced via immunoSEQ multiplex PCR; TCRdb's table is partial and in-frame only. The table shows tens of thousands of clones, with about 75% occurring only once. Specimen: CD4+ T cells from PBMCs cultured without peptide, collected before COVID-19 vaccination. The receptors derive from a human donor who had a prior SARS-CoV-2 infection.

Only one count was recorded for this clone. This CDR3 reads CASSSRDNYGYTF. In DNA form, the CDR3 reads TGTGCCAGCAGCTCTCGGGATAACTATGGCTACACCTTC. The chain employs TRBV11-3 and TRBJ1-2; D not certain. Trimming shortened V by 4 bases and J by 1 base, and 7 bases separated the two germline ends. Germline V gene lookup returns CDR1 SGHNT and CDR2 YENEEA. The CDR3 extends over 13 amino acids. Full variable domain (remainder filled in from reference TRBV11-3 and TRBJ1-2): EAGVVQSPRYKIIEKKQPVAFWCNPISGHNTLYWYLQNLGQGPELLIRYENEEAVDDSQLPKDRFSAERLKGVDSTLKIQPAELGDSAVYLCASSSRDNYGYTFGSGTRLTVV.

J is TRBJ1-1 and V is TRBV7-9; D call uncertain. V gave up 0 bases and J gave up 1 base, with 6 bases separating them. The CDR3 has 14 residues. CDR1 and CDR2 (germline): SEHNR, FQNEAQ (reference sequence). CDR3 protein: CASSLAGRNTEAFF. CDR3 bases: TGTGCCAGCAGCTTAGCGGGGAGGAACACTGAAGCTTTCTTT.

The V and J genes are TRBV7-9 and TRBJ2-3; D is perhaps TRBD1 (5 bases). Looked up from germline, CDR1 is SEHNR and CDR2 is FQNEAQ (reference sequence). This CDR3 has 14 residues. Trimming removed 4 bases at V and 1 base at J, with 9 bases between. The CDR3 is CASSSGRGTDTQYF. DNA of the CDR3: TGTGCCAGCAGCTCCGGCAGGGGCACAGATACGCAGTATTTT.

The V call is TRBV2, the J call TRBJ1-4; the D gene is possibly TRBD1 (5 bases). Trimming shortened V by 9 bases and J by 8 bases, and 19 bases separated the two germline ends. The CDR3 is made up of 14 amino acids. CDR1 is SNHLY and CDR2 is FYNNEI in the germline V gene. The CDR3 DNA sequence: TGTGCCAGTAGCACCGGGAAACAGGTCGAAAAACTGTTTTTT. Its protein is CASSTGKQVEKLFF.

The chain is built from TRBV7-9 and TRBJ1-6; D possibly corresponds to TRBD1 (5 bases). V lost 7 bases to trimming and J lost 9 bases, with 16 bases between them. This CDR3 comprises 14 residues. Germline CDR1 is SEHNR and CDR2 is FQNEAQ (reference sequence). The CDR3 loop reads CASTRAREGSPLHF. CDR3 coding DNA: TGTGCCAGCACCCGCGCCAGGGAAGGTTCACCCCTCCACTTT. The full variable domain, completed using reference TRBV7-9 and TRBJ1-6, is DTGVSQNPRHKITKRGQNVTFRCDPISEHNRLYWYRQTLGQGPEFLTYFQNEAQLEKSRLLSDRFSAERPKGSFSTLEIQRTEQGDSAMYLCASTRAREGSPLHFGNGTRLTVT.

This clone appeared once. The rearrangement links TRBV10-3 to TRBJ2-7, with no clear D. This CDR3 comprises 11 residues. The V end was cut by 9 bases, the J end by 3 bases, with 9 bases between. Germline values: CDR1 ENHRY, CDR2 SYGVKD. CDR3 in DNA: TGTGCCATTGGGCAGAACTACGAGCAGTACTTC. Protein product: CAIGQNYEQYF.

The CDR3 bases are TGTGCCAGTTCGAGTGGTCGGGGGCAGATGACCTACGAGCAGTACTTC. It codes for CASSSGRGQMTYEQYF. The chain has TRBV18 and TRBJ2-7, with D tentatively TRBD1 or TRBD2 (6 bases each). This CDR3 contains 16 residues. The V gene lost 9 bases and the J gene lost 2 bases, with 23 bases spanning the gap. Germline-derived CDR1 and CDR2 are KGHSH and LQKENI.

J is TRBJ2-3 and V is TRBV27; D perhaps matches TRBD1 (6 bases). The CDR3 runs 15 residues. Germline V CDR1 and CDR2: MNHEY, SMNVEV (reference sequence). The V gene lost 4 bases and the J gene lost 2 bases, with 13 bases spanning the gap. CDR3: CASSSTQGFTDTQYF. CDR3 DNA: TGTGCCAGCAGTTCCACTCAGGGGTTCACAGATACGCAGTATTTT.

The chain combines TRBV5-5 with TRBJ1-4; D is ambiguous. The germline CDR1 and CDR2 sequences are SGHKS and YYEKEE (reference sequence). V was pared by 3 bases and J by 4 bases, with 13 bases between. This CDR3 has 15 amino acids. The CDR3 here is CASSSAFGRNEKLFF. The DNA of the CDR3 is TGTGCCAGCAGCTCGGCTTTTGGACGTAATGAAAAACTGTTTTTT.

This clone was seen more than once but under ten times. This sequence joins TRBV4-3 and TRBJ2-4, with 7 nucleotides matching TRBD2. V was clipped by 0 bases and J by 8 bases; unmatched bases: 1. The CDR3 is 13 residues long. Looked up from germline, CDR1 is LGHNA and CDR2 is YSLEER. The CDR3 sequence is CASSQDGGDIQYF. The CDR3 DNA follows: TGCGCCAGCAGCCAAGATGGGGGGGACATTCAGTACTTC.

V is TRBV20-1 and J is TRBJ2-3; D unclear. The V and J ends lost 6 bases and 3 bases respectively, with 7 bases between them. CDR3 size: 11 residues. Germline CDR1 DFQATT, CDR2 SNEGSKA (reference sequence). CDR3 bases: TGCAGTGCCGAAAGGACAGATACGCAGTATTTT. It encodes CSAERTDTQYF.

This sequence joins TRBV24-1 and TRBJ1-1; 7 bases are a match to TRBD1. Germline values: CDR1 KGHDR, CDR2 SFDVKD. J lost 6 bases, V lost 4 bases, and 4 bases had no gene match. This CDR3 is 13 amino acids long. The DNA of the CDR3 is TGTGCCACCAGTGAGCCAGGGGGTTCTGAAGCTTTCTTT. Protein product: CATSEPGGSEAFF.

The chain couples TRBV9 to TRBJ1-2, with TRBD1 identical over 10 bases. The junction had 6 bases not matched to a gene; V was cut back by 4 bases and J by 3 bases. The CDR3 loop spans 15 amino acids. The germline V gene has CDR1 SGDLS and CDR2 YYNGEE. The CDR3 reads CASSLGTGVDYGYTF. CDR3 sequence (DNA): TGTGCCAGCAGCCTCGGGACAGGGGTGGACTATGGCTACACCTTC. Combining the CDR3 with reference TRBV9 and TRBJ1-2 gives the whole variable domain DSGVTQTPKHLITATGQRVTLRCSPRSGDLSVYWYQQSLDQGLQFLIQYYNGEERAKGNILERFSAQQFPDLHSELNLSSLELGDSALYFCASSLGTGVDYGYTFGSGTRLTVV.

This clone was seen a handful of times. The V call is TRBV6-6, the J call TRBJ1-3; D remains unclear. Per germline, CDR1 MNHNY and CDR2 SVGAGI (reference sequence). V gave up 6 bases and J gave up 4 bases, with 16 bases separating them. This CDR3 region has 15 residues. For the CDR3, the DNA is TGTGCCAGCAGCCCCGAAGGGCTACGGGGAAACACCATATATTTT. Encoded protein: CASSPEGLRGNTIYF.

Of note for this clone: One junction end does not reproduce the germline sequence, and a read error may be involved. The V call is TRBV7-7, the J call TRBJ2-1; D remains ambiguous. Looked up from germline, CDR1 is SSHAT and CDR2 is FNYEAQ (reference sequence). This CDR3 comprises 15 residues. The CDR3 nucleotides read TGTGCTAGCAGCTTAGCTCTGCAGGACTACAATGAGCAGTTCTTC. It is translated as CASSLALQDYNEQFF.

This clone was detected only a few times. This chain joins TRBV7-2 and TRBJ1-2; TRBD1 is a possible D gene (5 bases). Germline V lookup: CDR1 SGHTA, CDR2 FQGNSA. Trimming shortened V by 1 base and J by 4 bases, and 13 bases separated the two germline ends. The CDR3 has 15 residues. The CDR3 region is CASSLERGALYGYTF. CDR3 sequence (DNA): TGTGCCAGCAGCTTAGAGAGGGGCGCCCTCTATGGCTACACCTTC.